This T cell receptor beta chain was recorded in a study of T cells after yellow fever vaccination. For this clonotype: What it binds is not known.

The CDR3 runs to 13 residues. The V and J ends lost 6 bases and 5 bases respectively, with 13 bases between them. Study outcomes and limitations: Repertoires sorted by FACS could include abundant clonotypes that are contaminants from the bulk population. The booster saw the reappearance of most primary-vaccination clones (more than 95% CD4, 88% CD8). A small proportion of clonotypes was detected in both the CD4 and CD8 compartments.

It was through 5'RACE template switching that TCR cDNA was made, with a universal primer site and UMIs added. MiXCR, run by TCRdb on the 5' RACE reads, gives a single entry per CDR3 protein. Here the sample spans over 120,000 distinct CDR3 sequences, around 6.3% being singletons. The V call is TRBV12-3 or TRBV12-4, the J call TRBJ2-5; D remains unclear. The sequences come from CD4+ T cells sorted from PBMCs, collected 10 days after the yellow fever booster vaccination. The TCR was taken from a man younger than 40 who received the YFV17D yellow fever vaccine. CDR3 protein: CASSPGLHETQYF. The CDR3 region has the DNA TGTGCCAGCAGCCCGGGCCTACACGAGACCCAGTACTTC.